Presented here are 32 T cell receptor beta chains from one specimen sequenced in a study of cytomegalovirus exposure and HLA in healthy donors. TCRdb's copy holds only in-frame clones and misses some; the assay was immunoSEQ multiplex PCR. The sample has 45,000 to 55,000 clones, 80% to 90% seen once. The sequenced sample consisted of PBMCs. These receptor sequences come from a woman aged 25-40 years in good health and CMV-seronegative.

The chain is built from TRBV10-1 and TRBJ1-2, with TRBD1 matching 11 bases. Germline CDR1 and CDR2: WNHNN and SYGVQD (reference sequence). The CDR3 consists of 15 residues. V lost 2 bases, J lost 7 bases, and 6 bases stayed unmatched. The CDR3 bases are TGCGCCAGCAGTGAGGACCGGGACAGGGGGGCTGGCTACACCTTC. Translated, it gives CASSEDRDRGAGYTF.

The chain joins TRBV5-1 to TRBJ2-1; 9 nucleotides match TRBD1. The junction had 14 bases not matched to a gene; V was cut back by 4 bases and J by 6 bases. CDR3 length: 17 amino acids. The germline V gene encodes CDR1 SGHRS and CDR2 YFSETQ. The CDR3 is CASSRIPPGQGSNEQFF. The CDR3 DNA follows: TGCGCCAGCAGCCGCATCCCCCCGGGACAGGGTTCCAATGAGCAGTTCTTC.

V gene TRBV18 combines with J gene TRBJ2-1; 9 nucleotides line up with TRBD1. This CDR3 is built from 16 residues. Germline V gene lookup returns CDR1 KGHSH and CDR2 LQKENI. The V and J ends lost 4 bases and 7 bases, in that order; junction bases with no gene match: 11. DNA for the CDR3: TGTGCCAGCTCACAGAATACCGGGACAGGGTGGAATGAGCAGTTCTTC. Translation gives CASSQNTGTGWNEQFF. Combining the CDR3 with reference TRBV18 and TRBJ2-1 gives the whole variable domain NAGVMQNPRHLVRRRGQEARLRCSPMKGHSHVYWYRQLPEEGLKFMVYLQKENIIDESGMPKERFSAEFPKEGPSILRIQQVVRGDSAAYFCASSQNTGTGWNEQFFGPGTRLTVL.

The chain carries TRBV28 and TRBJ1-1; 9 bases are a match to TRBD1. Germline-derived CDR1 and CDR2 are MDHEN and SYDVKM. The trim removed 6 bases at V and 0 bases at J, leaving 5 bases unmatched. This CDR3 region has 15 residues. The CDR3 loop is CASSQDRGMNTEAFF. CDR3 DNA: TGTGCCAGCAGCCAGGACAGGGGCATGAACACTGAAGCTTTCTTT.

This clone was seen more than once but under ten times. For the CDR3, the DNA is TGCGCCAGCAGTGAAGGCAGGCTCTACGAGCAGTACTTC. As protein: CASSEGRLYEQYF. The chain couples TRBV10-1 to TRBJ2-7; D is unclear. This CDR3 is built from 13 residues. Per the germline V gene, CDR1 is WNHNN and CDR2 is SYGVQD (reference sequence). Trimming cost V 3 bases and J 3 bases, with 9 bases left between them.

This chain links TRBV27 with TRBJ2-1; D perhaps matches TRBD2 (6 bases). Trimming took off 3 bases at V and 0 bases at J, with 9 bases between the two ends. The germline CDR1 and CDR2 sequences are MNHEY and SMNVEV (reference sequence). This CDR3 has 15 residues. The DNA of the CDR3 is TGTGCCAGCAGTTTTTTGGGGGGCTCCTACAATGAGCAGTTCTTC. Translation: CASSFLGGSYNEQFF.

The J gene is TRBJ2-5, the V gene TRBV9, with 10 nucleotides matching TRBD2. Trimming at V came to 4 bases and at J to 2 bases, leaving 5 bases not matched to a gene. CDR3 length: 15 amino acids. CDR1 is SGDLS and CDR2 is YYNGEE in the germline V gene. CDR3 loop: CASSRTSGTQETQYF. CDR3 DNA: TGTGCCAGCAGCCGGACTAGCGGCACGCAAGAGACCCAGTACTTC.

The rearrangement joins TRBV10-1 to TRBJ2-2, with TRBD2 as a possible D gene (6 bases). Per germline, CDR1 WNHNN and CDR2 SYGVQD (reference sequence). The CDR3 is made up of 14 amino acids. Trimming removed 4 bases at V and 4 bases at J, with 10 bases between. This CDR3 is CASSVGLGTGELFF. The DNA of the CDR3 is TGCGCCAGCAGTGTGGGACTCGGCACCGGGGAGCTGTTTTTT.

This clone was detected only once. The V gene is TRBV27, the J gene TRBJ1-1; 9 positions match TRBD1. Per the germline V gene, CDR1 is MNHEY and CDR2 is SMNVEV (reference sequence). The trim removed 5 bases at V and 5 bases at J, leaving 6 bases unmatched. The CDR3 length is 14 residues. The CDR3 protein is CASSLGQGGTEAFF. The CDR3 nucleotides read TGTGCCAGCAGTCTGGGACAGGGTGGGACTGAAGCTTTCTTT.

This clone is a singleton in its sample. The CDR3 is CASSLGQGREEKLFF. As DNA, the CDR3 is TGTGCCAGCAGTTTGGGGCAGGGGAGGGAGGAAAAACTGTTTTTT. The V gene is TRBV28, the J gene TRBJ1-4, with D possibly TRBD1 on 6 matching bases. The V gene lost 3 bases and the J gene lost 8 bases, with 16 bases spanning the gap. CDR3 size: 15 residues. The germline V gene has CDR1 MDHEN and CDR2 SYDVKM.

The gene calls are TRBV6-1 and TRBJ1-5, with TRBD1 matching 10 bases. CDR3 size: 15 residues. Trimming took 7 bases from V and 3 from J; bases not matched to a gene: 6. Germline CDR1 and CDR2: MNHNS and SASEGT. DNA of the CDR3: TGTGCCAGCACCGGGACAGGGGATTACAATCAGCCCCAGCATTTT. Its translation: CASTGTGDYNQPQHF.

This chain links TRBV2 with TRBJ1-2; 8 positions match TRBD1. The CDR3 has 16 residues. Germline CDR1 reads SNHLY; CDR2 reads FYNNEI. The V and J ends lost 7 bases and 2 bases, in that order; junction bases with no gene match: 12. Here the CDR3 reads CASTISPGGRNYGYTF. In DNA, the CDR3 is TGTGCCAGCACCATATCCCCAGGGGGCAGGAACTATGGCTACACCTTC. Together with reference TRBV2 and TRBJ1-2, the CDR3 gives the full variable domain: EPEVTQTPSHQVTQMGQEVILRCVPISNHLYFYWYRQILGQKVEFLVSFYNNEISEKSEIFDDQFSVERPDGSNFTLKIRSTKLEDSAMYFCASTISPGGRNYGYTFGSGTRLTVV.

This chain connects TRBV30 to TRBJ1-5; tentatively, D is TRBD1 (5 bases). This CDR3 is 15 amino acids long. The germline gives CDR1 GTSNPN, CDR2 SVGIG (reference sequence). The V gene lost 0 bases and the J gene lost 6 bases, with 15 bases spanning the gap. The CDR3 protein is CAWSVRGLGGQPQHF. The CDR3 DNA reads TGTGCCTGGAGTGTTAGGGGTTTAGGTGGTCAGCCCCAGCATTTT.

The rearrangement links TRBV4-2 to TRBJ2-7, with D perhaps TRBD2 (6 bases). The CDR3 contains 16 residues. Between the trimmed V and J ends, which lost 3 bases and 4 bases, there was a span of 19 bases. Per germline, CDR1 LGHNA and CDR2 YNFKEQ. CDR3 nucleotides: TGTGCCAGCAGCCAGGCGGGAATTGGGCGGTCGTACGAGCAGTACTTC. It translates to CASSQAGIGRSYEQYF.

CDR3 sequence: CASAPSPGGLGEQFF. The CDR3 bases are TGTGCTAGTGCCCCAAGCCCGGGAGGGCTCGGTGAGCAGTTCTTC. This chain links TRBV12-5 with TRBJ2-1; 8 bases fit TRBD2. The CDR3 totals 15 residues. Germline V lookup: CDR1 LGHNT, CDR2 FRNRAP. V was clipped by 7 bases and J by 9 bases; unmatched bases: 14. Drawing the rest from reference TRBV12-5 and TRBJ2-1, the complete variable domain is DARVTQTPRHKVTEMGQEVTMRCQPILGHNTVFWYRQTMMQGLELLAYFRNRAPLDDSGMPKDRFSAEMPDATLATLKIQPSEPRDSAVYFCASAPSPGGLGEQFFGPGTRLTVL.

The gene calls are TRBV10-3 and TRBJ2-7; TRBD1 matches 8 bases. CDR1 is ENHRY, CDR2 SYGVKD, per germline. This CDR3 comprises 14 residues. Unmatched junction bases numbered 8, after V lost 6 bases and J lost 4 bases. The CDR3 here is CAISPGTGKYEQYF. The CDR3 DNA is TGTGCCATCAGCCCCGGGACAGGAAAGTACGAGCAGTACTTC.

The gene calls are TRBV7-9 and TRBJ2-1; 7 bases are shared with TRBD2. Germline-derived CDR1 and CDR2 are SEHNR and FQNEAQ (reference sequence). After removal of 5 bases from V and 8 bases from J, the junction contained 12 bases not matched to a gene. This CDR3 contains 15 residues. DNA for the CDR3: TGTGCCAGCAGCCCCGGGAGGTACGCGGTAGATGAGCAGTTCTTC. Residues: CASSPGRYAVDEQFF.

This chain uses TRBV5-8 with TRBJ1-1; the match to TRBD1 covers 7 bases. Germline V gene sequence: CDR1 SGHTS, CDR2 YDEGEE. J lost 2 bases, V lost 5 bases, and 3 bases had no gene match. This CDR3 is 13 amino acids long. Here the CDR3 reads CASRNRGNTEAFF. Here the CDR3 DNA reads TGTGCCAGCAGGAACAGGGGAAACACTGAAGCTTTCTTT.

This clone appeared a single time. CDR3 region: CASSLAGNSGNTIYF. The CDR3 DNA follows: TGCGCCAGCAGCTTGGCCGGGAACTCTGGAAACACCATATATTTT. The chain recombines TRBV5-1 with TRBJ1-3; D unclear. Between the trimmed V and J ends, which lost 0 bases and 0 bases, there was a span of 7 bases. CDR1 is SGHRS, CDR2 YFSETQ, per germline. The CDR3 spans 15 residues. The full variable domain, rest sourced from reference TRBV5-1 and TRBJ1-3, is KAGVTQTPRYLIKTRGQQVTLSCSPISGHRSVSWYQQTPGQGLQFLFEYFSETQRNKGNFPGRFSGRQFSNSRSEMNVSTLELGDSALYLCASSLAGNSGNTIYFGEGSWLTVV.

The genes are TRBV18 and TRBJ1-4, with 8 nucleotides matching TRBD1. The CDR3 spans 14 residues. J was trimmed by 6 bases and V by 6 bases; bases with no gene match: 6. CDR1 and CDR2 (germline): KGHSH, LQKENI. CDR3 sequence: CASSPGGADEKLFF. The CDR3 DNA reads as TGTGCCAGCTCTCCAGGGGGCGCGGATGAAAAACTGTTTTTT. Variable domain in full (rest from reference TRBV18 and TRBJ1-4): NAGVMQNPRHLVRRRGQEARLRCSPMKGHSHVYWYRQLPEEGLKFMVYLQKENIIDESGMPKERFSAEFPKEGPSILRIQQVVRGDSAAYFCASSPGGADEKLFFGSGTQLSVL.

The chain employs TRBV5-1 and TRBJ2-3; no firm D call. In germline, CDR1 is SGHRS, CDR2 YFSETQ. Trimming took off 5 bases at V and 7 bases at J, with 20 bases between the two ends. The CDR3 is made up of 15 amino acids. As DNA, the CDR3 is TGCGCCAGCAGGGGCAGCTCAACCCTCTTTAATACGCAGTATTTT. This translates into CASRGSSTLFNTQYF.

The genes are TRBV5-3 and TRBJ1-2; tentative D call: TRBD1 (5 bases). TRBV5-3 is placed among ORFs of uncertain function. The CDR3 consists of 15 residues. Deletions cut 4 bases from V and 8 bases from J, with 21 bases between. The CDR3 DNA follows: TGTGCCAGAAGCCCCCCAGCCGGGCAGGGTCGGGGCTACACCTTC. The encoded protein is CARSPPAGQGRGYTF.

J is TRBJ2-2 and V is TRBV25-1; unclear D gene. Germline CDR1 and CDR2: MGHDK and SYGVNS. Trimming took 2 bases from V and 2 from J, leaving 9 bases between them. The CDR3 contains 15 residues. The CDR3 loop is CASSEGSLNTGELFF. The CDR3 DNA reads as TGTGCCAGCAGTGAAGGTAGTCTTAACACCGGGGAGCTGTTTTTT.

The gene calls are TRBV5-1 and TRBJ2-2, with D maybe TRBD2 (7 bases). In germline, CDR1 is SGHRS, CDR2 YFSETQ. The CDR3 covers 16 residues. Trimming took 7 bases from V and 1 from J, leaving 17 bases between them. This chain's CDR3 is CASRRGASQNTGELFF. CDR3 nucleotide sequence: TGCGCCAGCCGTCGGGGGGCATCCCAGAACACCGGGGAGCTGTTTTTT.

This chain uses TRBV5-1 with TRBJ2-1; TRBD1 is a possible D gene (5 bases). Per germline, CDR1 SGHRS and CDR2 YFSETQ. V shed 0 bases and J shed 9 bases, with 10 bases lying between them. The CDR3 is 13 residues long. Written as DNA, the CDR3 is TGCGCCAGCAGCTTGGTTGGTGGGGCTGAGCAGTTCTTC. It translates to CASSLVGGAEQFF.

This sequence joins TRBV6-1 and TRBJ1-2, with D unresolved. The germline V gene encodes CDR1 MNHNS and CDR2 SASEGT. V gave up 6 bases and J gave up 4 bases, with 9 bases separating them. CDR3 length: 12 amino acids. The CDR3 region is CASSPISYGYTF. The CDR3 region has the DNA TGTGCCAGCAGCCCTATAAGCTATGGCTACACCTTC.

The chain joins TRBV5-6 to TRBJ1-2; no clear D. Between the trimmed V and J ends, which lost 0 bases and 3 bases, there was a span of 9 bases. CDR3 length: 14 amino acids. Germline-derived CDR1 and CDR2 are SGHDT and YYEEEE. CDR3 sequence (DNA): TGTGCCAGCAGCTTGGCCAGGCGCGACTATGGCTACACCTTC. Translated, it gives CASSLARRDYGYTF.

The rearrangement links TRBV27 to TRBJ2-2, with 13 bases aligning to TRBD2. CDR1 and CDR2 from the germline V gene are MNHEY and SMNVEV (reference sequence). This CDR3 region has 16 residues. Trimming removed 8 bases from V and 5 bases from J; junction bases left unmatched: 8. CDR3 sequence reads: CASSVRGLAGTGELFF. CDR3 DNA: TGTGCCAGCTCCGTAAGGGGACTAGCGGGAACCGGGGAGCTGTTTTTT.

V is TRBV5-1 and J is TRBJ1-1, with 7 bases fitting TRBD1. Trimming cost V 4 bases and J 1 base; bases outside gene matches: 7. The CDR3 length is 15 residues. Germline loops: CDR1 SGHRS, CDR2 YFSETQ. The CDR3 DNA reads as TGCGCCAGCAGCCTCCGACAGGGACAGAACACTGAAGCTTTCTTT. Translation: CASSLRQGQNTEAFF.

The V gene is TRBV28, the J gene TRBJ1-3; D gene ambiguous. Germline values: CDR1 MDHEN, CDR2 SYDVKM. CDR3 length: 15 residues. The germline V and J ends were trimmed by 2 bases and 4 bases, with 12 bases remaining between them. The DNA of the CDR3 is TGTGCCAGCAGTTTAACCGACGGAGTGGGAAACACCATATATTTT. As protein: CASSLTDGVGNTIYF. The variable domain in full, completed from reference TRBV28 and TRBJ1-3, reads DVKVTQSSRYLVKRTGEKVFLECVQDMDHENMFWYRQDPGLGLRLIYFSYDVKMKEKGDIPEGYSVSREKKERFSLILESASTNQTSMYLCASSLTDGVGNTIYFGEGSWLTVV.

By share, this clone ranks as medium-sized. The V gene is TRBV15, the J gene TRBJ1-5; the D gene is possibly TRBD1 (6 bases). This CDR3 region has 15 residues. CDR1 and CDR2 (germline): LNHNV, YYDKDF (reference sequence). The V gene lost 0 bases and the J gene lost 7 bases, with 13 bases spanning the gap. The CDR3 sequence is CATSREGARRQPQHF. The CDR3 DNA reads TGTGCCACCAGCAGAGAGGGGGCCAGGAGGCAGCCCCAGCATTTT. Looking up the rest from reference TRBV15 and TRBJ1-5 gives the full variable domain: DAMVIQNPRYQVTQFGKPVTLSCSQTLNHNVMYWYQQKSSQAPKLLFHYYDKDFNNEADTPDNFQSRRPNTSFCFLDIRSPGLGDTAMYLCATSREGARRQPQHFGDGTRLSIL.

This clone was seen a few times. This rearrangement joins TRBV6-4 to TRBJ2-1; possible D gene TRBD1, 6 bases. Germline values: CDR1 MRHNA, CDR2 SNTAGT. V lost 8 bases, J lost 4 bases, and 15 bases lay in between. This CDR3 region has 14 residues. This CDR3 is CASQREQGYNEQFF. CDR3 coding DNA: TGTGCCAGCCAGAGGGAACAGGGATACAATGAGCAGTTCTTC.